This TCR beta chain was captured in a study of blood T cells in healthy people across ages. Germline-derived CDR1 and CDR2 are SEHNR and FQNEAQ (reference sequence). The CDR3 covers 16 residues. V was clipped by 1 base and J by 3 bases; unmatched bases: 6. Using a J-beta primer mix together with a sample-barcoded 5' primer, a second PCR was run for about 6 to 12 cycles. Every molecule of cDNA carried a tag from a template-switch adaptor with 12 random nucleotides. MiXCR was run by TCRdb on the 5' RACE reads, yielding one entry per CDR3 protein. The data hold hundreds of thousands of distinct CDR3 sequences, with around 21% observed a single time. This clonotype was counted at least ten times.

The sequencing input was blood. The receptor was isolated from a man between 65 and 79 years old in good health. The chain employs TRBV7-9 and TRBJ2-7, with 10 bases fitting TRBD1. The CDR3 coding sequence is TGTGCCAGCAGCTTAGAGGAATGGGACAGGGGCTACGAGCAGTACTTC. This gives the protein CASSLEEWDRGYEQYF.